One sample yielded the 18 T cell receptor beta chains listed below, sequenced in a study of T-cell reconstitution after alpha-beta-depleted transplantation in children. The TCRbeta library incorporated unique molecular identifiers. TCRdb re-derived calls from the PCR reads in MiXCR, one entry per CDR3 protein. The sample lists more than 150,000 distinct CDR3 sequences; about 6.4% were seen once. The specimen was PBMCs from the stem cell graft donor, collected from the stem cell graft. These receptors were taken from a human donor who donated a stem cell graft to a child with Wiskott-Aldrich syndrome.

This clonotype was counted ten times or more. The chain links TRBV7-9 to TRBJ2-5, with D tentatively TRBD1 or TRBD2 (5 bases each). Per the germline V gene, CDR1 is SEHNR and CDR2 is FQNEAQ (reference sequence). There are 14 residues in the CDR3. The ends were cut back, 0 bases at V and 4 bases at J, with 9 bases in the middle. DNA of the CDR3: TGTGCCAGCAGCTTAGCGGGACCAACAGAGACCCAGTACTTC. It encodes CASSLAGPTETQYF.

This clonotype was counted many times. The chain is built from TRBV5-1 and TRBJ2-7; 7 positions match TRBD1. Germline CDR1 is SGHRS and CDR2 is YFSETQ. This CDR3 has 15 amino acids. Trimming cost V 3 bases and J 0 bases; bases outside gene matches: 6. The CDR3 bases are TGCGCCAGCAGCTCCGGGACAGTGTACTCCTACGAGCAGTACTTC. It translates to CASSSGTVYSYEQYF.

This clonotype was seen at least ten times. This rearrangement joins TRBV6-6 to TRBJ2-7; tentatively, D is TRBD1 or TRBD2 (5 bases each). Germline CDR1 MNHNY, CDR2 SVGAGI (reference sequence). CDR3 length equals 13 residues. The CDR3 spells CAAGRGRVYEQYF. Here the CDR3 DNA reads TGTGCGGCGGGTCGGGGCAGGGTCTACGAGCAGTACTTC.

This clonotype was seen a few times. The J gene is TRBJ2-1, the V gene TRBV11-3; D is perhaps TRBD1 (6 bases). Germline V gene data show CDR1 as SGHNT and CDR2 as YENEEA. V lost 6 bases, J lost 4 bases, and 16 bases lay in between. The CDR3 runs 15 residues. DNA of the CDR3: TGTGCCAGCAGTCTTGGGGACAAAACTTACAATGAGCAGTTCTTC. Translated, it gives CASSLGDKTYNEQFF.

This clonotype was observed a single time. One junction end disagrees with the germline gene, perhaps due to a read error. The rearrangement uses TRBV20-1 and TRBJ1-4, with TRBD1 matching 7 bases. There are 15 residues in the CDR3. The germline V gene encodes CDR1 DFQATT and CDR2 SNEGSKA (reference sequence). CDR3 bases: TGCTGTGCTACAGGGGAGGATGCAACTAATGAAAAACTGTTTTTT. The encoded protein is CCATGEDATNEKLFF.

This clonotype was detected many times. The chain employs TRBV27 and TRBJ2-4; TRBD1 matches at 9 bases. V was clipped by 6 bases and J by 6 bases; unmatched bases: 9. This CDR3 has 15 amino acids. Germline CDR1 MNHEY, CDR2 SMNVEV (reference sequence). The CDR3 nucleotides are TGTGCCAGCAGCCACACCGGGACAGGGATAAACATTCAGTACTTC. Translating gives CASSHTGTGINIQYF.

In this sample, this clonotype turned up many times. V usage is TRBV3-1 and J usage is TRBJ1-1; D is possibly TRBD1 (5 bases). The CDR3 runs 14 residues. V dropped 6 bases and J dropped 1 base, with 12 bases sitting between them. The germline gives CDR1 LGHDT, CDR2 YNNKEL (reference sequence). The DNA for the CDR3 is TGTGCCAGCAGTTACGACAGAGAGAACACTGAAGCTTTCTTT. This encodes CASSYDRENTEAFF.

This clonotype was observed many times. This chain joins TRBV20-1 and TRBJ2-5; 13 bases line up with TRBD2. Germline assignment: CDR1 DFQATT and CDR2 SNEGSKA (reference sequence). V lost 2 bases and J lost 7; bases outside the gene matches: 4. This CDR3 contains 14 residues. The CDR3 DNA sequence: TGCAGTGCTAGAAGGACTAGCGGGAGTCTGACCCAGTACTTC. Its translation: CSARRTSGSLTQYF.

The table lists this clonotype with many counts. The rearrangement joins TRBV5-6 to TRBJ1-2; 7 nucleotides line up with TRBD1. The CDR3 runs 14 residues. V lost 0 bases and J lost 5; bases outside the gene matches: 4. Per germline, CDR1 SGHDT and CDR2 YYEEEE. CDR3 sequence (DNA): TGTGCCAGCAGCTTGGAGAGGGGGCGATATGGCTACACCTTC. Its translation: CASSLERGRYGYTF.

This clonotype was counted at least ten times. The rearrangement uses TRBV12-3 or TRBV12-4 and TRBJ2-5; TRBD1 agrees at 8 bases. This CDR3 region has 12 residues. J lost 7 bases, V lost 5 bases, and 3 bases had no gene match. The CDR3, as DNA: TGTGCCAGCAGTACCGGGACAGGGACCCAGTACTTC. It specifies CASSTGTGTQYF.

This clonotype was seen ten or more times. The chain carries TRBV15 and TRBJ1-6, with 7 nucleotides matching TRBD1. Germline assignment: CDR1 LNHNV and CDR2 YYDKDF (reference sequence). V gave up 6 bases and J gave up 5 bases; unmatched junction bases: 4. This CDR3 is built from 14 residues. CDR3 region: CATSWDSHNSPLHF. The CDR3 bases are TGTGCCACCAGTTGGGACAGTCATAATTCACCCCTCCACTTT. The variable domain in full, completed from reference TRBV15 and TRBJ1-6, reads DAMVIQNPRYQVTQFGKPVTLSCSQTLNHNVMYWYQQKSSQAPKLLFHYYDKDFNNEADTPDNFQSRRPNTSFCFLDIRSPGLGDTAMYLCATSWDSHNSPLHFGNGTRLTVT.

The chain couples TRBV5-8 to TRBJ1-3; weak D call: TRBD1 (6 bases). Germline loops: CDR1 SGHTS, CDR2 YDEGEE. V was trimmed by 4 bases and J by 3 bases, leaving 11 bases between them. CDR3 length: 14 residues. This CDR3 reads CASSPGHLGNTIYF. The CDR3 bases are TGTGCCAGCAGCCCGGGACACCTTGGAAACACCATATATTTT.

This clonotype was seen a handful of times. This rearrangement joins TRBV5-4 to TRBJ2-4; D might be TRBD1 (6 bases). The CDR3 is 15 amino acids. Trimming took 4 bases from V and 0 from J, leaving 11 bases between them. The germline gives CDR1 SGHNT, CDR2 YYREEE (reference sequence). The CDR3 is CASSQDSLAKNIQYF. In DNA, the CDR3 is TGTGCCAGCAGCCAGGACAGTTTAGCCAAAAACATTCAGTACTTC.

The chain uses TRBV4-2 and TRBJ2-2; either TRBD1 or TRBD2 may supply D (5 bases each). Germline values: CDR1 LGHNA, CDR2 YNFKEQ. V lost 4 bases and J 14 bases, leaving 20 bases between the germline ends. The CDR3 is 14 amino acids. This CDR3 is CASSPGLLGWALFF. DNA for the CDR3: TGTGCCAGCAGCCCGGGGCTCCTTGGCTGGGCACTGTTTTTT.

This clonotype was counted many times. The V and J genes are TRBV6-5 and TRBJ2-5, with D uncertain. Trimming removed 0 bases from V and 4 bases from J, with 6 bases in between. The CDR3 is 13 residues long. The V gene's germline CDR1 is MNHEY and CDR2 SVGAGI. CDR3 bases: TGTGCCAGCAGTTACTCTAGGCGAGAGACCCAGTACTTC. As protein: CASSYSRRETQYF.

The V gene is TRBV3-1, the J gene TRBJ1-2; D gene unclear. The CDR3 extends over 16 amino acids. Germline values: CDR1 LGHDT, CDR2 YNNKEL (reference sequence). Between the trimmed V and J ends, which lost 1 base and 5 bases, there was a span of 17 bases. This CDR3 is CASSQGVFRRTYGYTF. For the CDR3, the DNA is TGTGCCAGCAGCCAAGGCGTTTTCAGGAGGACTTATGGCTACACCTTC. The complete variable domain, with remaining parts taken from reference TRBV3-1 and TRBJ1-2, reads DTAVSQTPKYLVTQMGNDKSIKCEQNLGHDTMYWYKQDSKKFLKIMFSYNNKELIINETVPNRFSPKSPDKAHLNLHINSLELGDSAVYFCASSQGVFRRTYGYTFGSGTRLTVV.

This clonotype was found a few times. This chain connects TRBV18 to TRBJ1-5, with 11 bases lining up with TRBD1. V gave up 3 bases and J gave up 5 bases; unmatched junction bases: 6. The germline gives CDR1 KGHSH, CDR2 LQKENI. The CDR3 extends over 16 amino acids. As DNA, the CDR3 is TGTGCCAGCTCACCTCCGGACAGGGGGCTTGATCAGCCCCAGCATTTT. Translation gives CASSPPDRGLDQPQHF.

The table lists this clonotype with a count of one. The V call is TRBV19, the J call TRBJ2-1, with 8 bases matching TRBD2. CDR1 and CDR2 from the germline V gene are LNHDA and SQIVND (reference sequence). Trimming at V came to 5 bases and at J to 6 bases, leaving 6 bases not matched to a gene. The length of the CDR3 is 14 residues. DNA of the CDR3: TGTGCCAGTAGTTGGGAGCGGGAGATCAATGAGCAGTTCTTC. Encoded protein: CASSWEREINEQFF.